What follows are 29 T cell receptor beta chains derived from one specimen sequenced in a study of cytomegalovirus exposure and HLA in healthy donors. PCR amplification relied on 60 Vbeta primers (plus 13 Jbeta primers). Profiled with immunoSEQ multiplex PCR; TCRdb holds only in-frame clones, not every one. The sample has about 140,000 clones, 78% seen once. The sample was PBMCs. The receptor source for this set is a female donor in good health and CMV-seronegative.

This clone was counted a few times. The chain couples TRBV28 to TRBJ2-2; D gene uncertain. This CDR3 contains 14 residues. The germline gives CDR1 MDHEN, CDR2 SYDVKM. Trimming left V 5 bases short and J 1 base short, with 8 bases between. CDR3 sequence reads: CASSRNRNTGELFF. The CDR3 DNA follows: TGTGCCAGCAGTCGAAATAGGAACACCGGGGAGCTGTTTTTT.

This clone was observed a few times. The chain carries TRBV30 and TRBJ1-5; 10 positions agree with TRBD1. V trimming: 2 bases; J trimming: 5 bases; junction bases outside the gene matches: 6. This CDR3 has 15 residues. Germline assignment: CDR1 GTSNPN and CDR2 SVGIG (reference sequence). The CDR3 sequence: CAWSPGDRGDQPQHF. DNA of the CDR3: TGTGCCTGGAGTCCAGGGGACAGGGGCGATCAGCCCCAGCATTTT.

The V and J genes are TRBV16 and TRBJ1-5; D perhaps matches TRBD1 (5 bases). The CDR3 runs 14 residues. Looked up from germline, CDR1 is KGHSY and CDR2 is FQNENV. V was shortened by 3 bases and J by 6 bases, with 12 bases between the two germline ends. The CDR3 is CASSQYGGPQPQHF. In nucleotides, the CDR3 is TGTGCCAGCAGCCAGTACGGGGGACCTCAGCCCCAGCATTTT.

The chain carries TRBV30 and TRBJ2-2; 9 bases are a match to TRBD1. Germline CDR1 and CDR2: GTSNPN and SVGIG (reference sequence). The CDR3 runs 14 residues. The ends lost 5 bases at V and 5 bases at J; junction bases unmatched: 6. CDR3 DNA sequence: TGTGCCTGGGGGGGACAGGGTTTAACCGGGGAGCTGTTTTTT. This codes for CAWGGQGLTGELFF.

Notes on this clone: A read error may account for a junction end that differs from germline. V is TRBV7-9 and J is TRBJ2-4; 8 nucleotides align to TRBD1. CDR1 and CDR2 (germline): SEHNR, FQNEAQ (reference sequence). The CDR3 has 16 amino acids. CDR3 amino acids: CSSSTPDRAQGNIQYF. CDR3 coding DNA: TGTTCCAGTAGCACCCCGGACAGGGCCCAGGGTAACATTCAGTACTTC.

The CDR3 DNA is TGTGCCAGCAGTTACTCGGCAGAAACCTATGGCTACACCTTC. Its protein product is CASSYSAETYGYTF. This sequence joins TRBV6-6 and TRBJ1-2; D gene unclear. Germline V gene lookup returns CDR1 MNHNY and CDR2 SVGAGI (reference sequence). The CDR3 covers 14 residues. The V gene lost 0 bases and the J gene lost 4 bases, with 9 bases spanning the gap.

This rearrangement joins TRBV6-4 to TRBJ1-1; perhaps TRBD1 as D (5 bases). The V gene's germline CDR1 is MRHNA and CDR2 SNTAGT. This CDR3 contains 16 residues. The ends were cut back, 7 bases at V and 3 bases at J, with 21 bases in the middle. Written as DNA, the CDR3 is TGTGCCAGCAAAGAGGCTCCCGGGGGGAGCGACACTGAAGCTTTCTTT. Translation: CASKEAPGGSDTEAFF.

The V and J genes are TRBV27 and TRBJ1-4; 7 bases agree with TRBD1. Germline V gives CDR1 MNHEY, CDR2 SMNVEV (reference sequence). This CDR3 is 14 amino acids long. V was pared by 8 bases and J by 8 bases, with 11 bases of the junction left unmatched. The DNA of the CDR3 is TGTGCCAGCGGTATCACAGGGGAGAGGGAAAAACTGTTTTTT. This encodes CASGITGEREKLFF.

This clone was recorded only once. The rearrangement links TRBV28 to TRBJ1-4, with 9 bases lining up with TRBD1. CDR1 is MDHEN and CDR2 is SYDVKM in the germline V gene. V lost 5 bases, J lost 7 bases, and 5 bases stayed unmatched. The CDR3 is 14 residues long. The CDR3 reads CASSPGTGREKLFF. For the CDR3, the DNA is TGTGCCAGCAGTCCTGGGACAGGGCGTGAAAAACTGTTTTTT.

As regards this clone: As the CDR3 is not closed by the conserved phenylalanine or tryptophan, this likely results from a read error. This chain connects TRBV29-1 to TRBJ1-2; D may be TRBD1 (5 bases). CDR1 and CDR2 (germline): SQVTM, ANQGSEA. V was clipped by 5 bases and J by 1 base, with 14 bases between them. This CDR3 has 14 amino acids. The CDR3 sequence is CSVLPLDSNYGYTL. As DNA, the CDR3 is TGCAGCGTTTTACCTCTCGACAGTAACTATGGCTACACCCTC.

The gene calls are TRBV5-4 and TRBJ2-3; possibly TRBD2 for D (5 bases). Germline V gene sequence: CDR1 SGHNT, CDR2 YYREEE (reference sequence). V was shortened by 6 bases and J by 5 bases, with 13 bases between the two germline ends. The CDR3 is made up of 13 amino acids. CDR3 bases: TGTGCCAGCACACCGGGGTCAAGAGATACGCAGTATTTT. Amino acid sequence: CASTPGSRDTQYF.

The chain carries TRBV27 and TRBJ2-1, with TRBD2 matching over 7 bases. The ends lost 6 bases at V and 7 bases at J; junction bases unmatched: 6. The CDR3 contains 13 residues. In germline, CDR1 is MNHEY, CDR2 SMNVEV (reference sequence). This chain's CDR3 is CASRKIGGNEQFF. DNA of the CDR3: TGTGCCAGCAGAAAAATCGGGGGGAATGAGCAGTTCTTC.

This clone was picked up one time. The chain has TRBV2 and TRBJ2-5; D remains unclear. V lost 2 bases and J 0 bases, leaving 4 bases between the germline ends. The germline V gene encodes CDR1 SNHLY and CDR2 FYNNEI. The CDR3 is 13 residues long. CDR3 sequence reads: CASSEQDQETQYF. The CDR3 coding sequence is TGTGCCAGCAGTGAACAGGACCAAGAGACCCAGTACTTC.

In this sample, this clone turned up once. The V call is TRBV19, the J call TRBJ2-1, with TRBD2 matching 8 bases. The germline gives CDR1 LNHDA, CDR2 SQIVND (reference sequence). The CDR3 sequence is 15 residues long. V trimming: 8 bases; J trimming: 0 bases; junction bases outside the gene matches: 6. The CDR3 bases are TGTGCCAGTTCAAAGAGCGGGAGCTCCTACAATGAGCAGTTCTTC. It encodes CASSKSGSSYNEQFF.

The chain carries TRBV9 and TRBJ2-1; 13 bases line up with TRBD2. Germline V gene lookup returns CDR1 SGDLS and CDR2 YYNGEE. This CDR3 spans 20 amino acids. The junction had 13 bases not matched to a gene; V was cut back by 4 bases and J by 0 bases. The CDR3: CASSTIGLAGVQSSYNEQFF. The CDR3 coding sequence is TGTGCCAGCAGCACGATAGGACTAGCGGGAGTTCAGAGCTCCTACAATGAGCAGTTCTTC. The full variable domain, its missing parts supplied by reference TRBV9 and TRBJ2-1, is DSGVTQTPKHLITATGQRVTLRCSPRSGDLSVYWYQQSLDQGLQFLIQYYNGEERAKGNILERFSAQQFPDLHSELNLSSLELGDSALYFCASSTIGLAGVQSSYNEQFFGPGTRLTVL.

This chain uses TRBV6-6 with TRBJ1-1; TRBD1 agrees at 9 bases. This CDR3 contains 14 residues. J gave up 4 bases and V 8 bases, and 8 bases lay outside the gene matches. Germline V lookup: CDR1 MNHNY, CDR2 SVGAGI (reference sequence). This CDR3 is CASWDRVRSTEAFF. The CDR3, as DNA: TGTGCCAGCTGGGACAGGGTTAGAAGCACTGAAGCTTTCTTT.

The V and J genes are TRBV6-4 and TRBJ2-1; D perhaps matches TRBD2 (5 bases). Germline CDR1 and CDR2: MRHNA and SNTAGT. Trimming took off 2 bases at V and 9 bases at J, with 17 bases between the two ends. This CDR3 is 15 amino acids long. CDR3 in DNA: TGTGCCAGCAGTGACGTCGGGGTAACTACCGGTGAGCAGTTCTTC. It codes for CASSDVGVTTGEQFF.

The chain carries TRBV18 and TRBJ2-1; 9 positions match TRBD1. This CDR3 has 15 residues. Germline assignment: CDR1 KGHSH and CDR2 LQKENI. The ends lost 3 bases at V and 2 bases at J; junction bases unmatched: 2. The chain's CDR3 is CASSPGQGAYNEQFF. In nucleotides, the CDR3 is TGTGCCAGCTCACCGGGACAGGGCGCCTACAATGAGCAGTTCTTC.

The V and J genes are TRBV19 and TRBJ2-1, with D perhaps TRBD2 (6 bases). Germline lookup yields CDR1 LNHDA and CDR2 SQIVND (reference sequence). The CDR3 contains 16 residues. The V gene lost 3 bases and the J gene lost 3 bases, with 15 bases spanning the gap. The CDR3 sequence: CASSILGGVGYNEQFF. The CDR3 nucleotides are TGTGCCAGTAGTATTTTGGGCGGGGTGGGCTACAATGAGCAGTTCTTC.

The chain combines TRBV27 with TRBJ1-2; no reliable D call. V was clipped by 1 base and J by 9 bases, with 18 bases between them. The germline V gene has CDR1 MNHEY and CDR2 SMNVEV (reference sequence). The CDR3 is made up of 15 amino acids. The CDR3 DNA sequence: TGTGCCAGCAGTTTATTAGGGCCTCAAGGAGGAAGCTACACCTTC. It yields the protein CASSLLGPQGGSYTF.

The V call is TRBV5-1, the J call TRBJ2-2, with 10 bases matching TRBD1. Trimming cost V 0 bases and J 0 bases; bases outside gene matches: 8. CDR1 is SGHRS, CDR2 YFSETQ, per germline. The length of the CDR3 is 19 residues. In nucleotides, the CDR3 is TGCGCCAGCAGCTTGGTTGGACAGGGGGTACTGTCGAACACCGGGGAGCTGTTTTTT. It codes for CASSLVGQGVLSNTGELFF. Together with reference TRBV5-1 and TRBJ2-2, the CDR3 gives the full variable domain: KAGVTQTPRYLIKTRGQQVTLSCSPISGHRSVSWYQQTPGQGLQFLFEYFSETQRNKGNFPGRFSGRQFSNSRSEMNVSTLELGDSALYLCASSLVGQGVLSNTGELFFGEGSRLTVL.

In DNA form, the CDR3 reads TGTGCCAGCAGCAGACAGGGGTCTGGAAACACCATATATTTT. Translation: CASSRQGSGNTIYF. This chain uses TRBV5-4 with TRBJ1-3, with 8 nucleotides matching TRBD1. The CDR3 contains 14 residues. The V and J ends lost 4 bases and 1 base, in that order; junction bases with no gene match: 1. Germline CDR1 and CDR2: SGHNT and YYREEE (reference sequence).

J is TRBJ2-1 and V is TRBV29-1, with D possibly matching TRBD2 (6 bases). The germline gives CDR1 SQVTM, CDR2 ANQGSEA. The CDR3 is 13 residues long. The CDR3 nucleotides are TGCAGTGGGGGGATAGCGGTCCTCAATGAGCAGTTCTTC. Translated: CSGGIAVLNEQFF.

Concerning this clone itself: This sample also contains other DNA sequences that code for the same CDR3. The V and J genes are TRBV28 and TRBJ1-1; no clear D. Germline CDR1 is MDHEN and CDR2 is SYDVKM. Trimming stripped 1 base from V and 3 bases from J, with 3 bases between. CDR3 size: 12 residues. CDR3 loop: CASSLSYTEAFF. CDR3 sequence (DNA): TGTGCCAGCAGTTTATCGTACACTGAAGCTTTCTTT.

V and J are TRBV5-4 and TRBJ2-3, with D tentatively TRBD1 (6 bases). This CDR3 is built from 15 residues. V lost 3 bases and J lost 2, with 13 bases in between. The germline V gene encodes CDR1 SGHNT and CDR2 YYREEE (reference sequence). The CDR3 region is CASSYTGINTDTQYF. In DNA form, the CDR3 reads TGTGCCAGCAGCTATACAGGGATAAACACAGATACGCAGTATTTT.

The V call is TRBV5-4, the J call TRBJ2-7; the match to TRBD2 covers 10 bases. The junction had 8 bases not matched to a gene; V was cut back by 2 bases and J by 6 bases. This CDR3 region has 15 residues. From germline, CDR1 is SGHNT and CDR2 YYREEE (reference sequence). The CDR3 sequence is CASSFGAGGPAEQYF. CDR3 coding DNA: TGTGCCAGCAGCTTCGGAGCGGGAGGGCCTGCCGAGCAGTACTTC.

This chain links TRBV30 with TRBJ1-6; 7 bases match TRBD1. Germline trimming cut 4 bases from V and 7 bases from J; bases unmatched to any gene: 10. CDR3 length equals 15 residues. CDR1 is GTSNPN and CDR2 is SVGIG in the germline V gene (reference sequence). CDR3 coding DNA: TGTGCCTGGACTTACACCGGGACAGCAAATTCACCCCTCCACTTT. Protein sequence: CAWTYTGTANSPLHF.

The chain employs TRBV29-1 and TRBJ2-7, with D possibly being TRBD1 (6 bases). CDR1 is SQVTM and CDR2 is ANQGSEA in the germline V gene. The V end was cut by 8 bases, the J end by 1 base, with 15 bases between. The CDR3 contains 13 residues. CDR3 protein: CSIIVDRSYEQYF. Here the CDR3 DNA reads TGCAGCATCATCGTCGACAGGTCCTACGAGCAGTACTTC.

J is TRBJ2-1 and V is TRBV5-1, with 11 bases lining up with TRBD1. V dropped 3 bases and J dropped 6; count of bases not matched to a gene: 5. CDR1 is SGHRS, CDR2 YFSETQ, per germline. The CDR3 contains 15 residues. This CDR3 reads CASSSGTGGFNEQFF. In nucleotides, the CDR3 is TGCGCCAGCAGCTCCGGGACAGGGGGGTTCAATGAGCAGTTCTTC.